This TCR beta chain derives from a study of blood T cell repertoires in COVID-19. Study background: Sources were T cells, B-cell-depleted T cells, or PBMCs; the material itself was cDNA or gDNA.

Seattle-derived patients entered the study during active infection and were followed longitudinally. Per the authors' pipeline: Counts of nucleated cells, estimated from reference gene primer amplification, were obtained. This table comes from immunoSEQ multiplex PCR, and its TCRdb copy is limited to in-frame clones, with some not included. From that table come the V and J calls and clone size; the DNA was used to work out D and trimming. Of over 150,000 clones in the sample, 70% to 90% were seen once. Trimming at V came to 4 bases and at J to 6 bases, leaving 5 bases not matched to a gene. CDR3 length: 14 residues. CDR1 and CDR2 from the germline V gene are LNHDA and SQIVND (reference sequence).

V usage is TRBV19 and J usage is TRBJ2-3; 9 bases fit TRBD1. The receptor was derived from a man in his 60s with COVID-19, enrolled during active disease. The sequencing input was peripheral blood. The CDR3 reads CASSRGQGKDTQYF. The CDR3 coding sequence is TGTGCCAGTAGTAGGGGACAGGGTAAGGATACGCAGTATTTT.